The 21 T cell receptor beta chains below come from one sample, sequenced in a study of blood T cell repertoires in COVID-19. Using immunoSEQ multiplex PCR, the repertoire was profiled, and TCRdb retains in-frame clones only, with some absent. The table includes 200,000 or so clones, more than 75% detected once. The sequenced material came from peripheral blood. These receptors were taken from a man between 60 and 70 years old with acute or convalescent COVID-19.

The DNA of the CDR3 is TGTGCCAGCAGCTTGGGAGTGGGTGAGACCTACGAGCAGTACTTC. It translates to CASSLGVGETYEQYF. The chain is built from TRBV7-6 and TRBJ2-7, with D possibly matching TRBD2 (5 bases). V was shortened by 3 bases and J by 2 bases, with 14 bases between the two germline ends. CDR3 size: 15 residues. From germline, CDR1 is SGHVS and CDR2 FNYEAQ.

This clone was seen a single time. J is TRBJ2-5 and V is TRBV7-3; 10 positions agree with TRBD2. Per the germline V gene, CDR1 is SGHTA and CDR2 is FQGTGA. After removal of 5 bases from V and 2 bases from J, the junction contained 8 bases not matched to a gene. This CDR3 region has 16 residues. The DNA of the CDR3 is TGTGCCAGCAGCCAATCGGGACTAGCGAAACAAGAGACCCAGTACTTC. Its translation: CASSQSGLAKQETQYF.

CDR3: CASSPKGDFDQPQHF. For the CDR3, the DNA is TGTGCCAGCAGCCCGAAGGGGGATTTCGATCAGCCCCAGCATTTT. The rearrangement links TRBV9 to TRBJ1-5, with D possibly matching TRBD1 (6 bases). Germline loops: CDR1 SGDLS, CDR2 YYNGEE. The CDR3 is made up of 15 amino acids. Trimming removed 4 bases from V and 5 bases from J, with 16 bases in between.

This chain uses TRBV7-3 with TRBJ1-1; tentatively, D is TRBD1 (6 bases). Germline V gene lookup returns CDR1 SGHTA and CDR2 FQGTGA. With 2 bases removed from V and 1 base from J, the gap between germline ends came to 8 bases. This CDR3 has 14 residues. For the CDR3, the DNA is TGTGCCAGCAGCTTAGGGGGACAGAACACTGAAGCTTTCTTT. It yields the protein CASSLGGQNTEAFF.

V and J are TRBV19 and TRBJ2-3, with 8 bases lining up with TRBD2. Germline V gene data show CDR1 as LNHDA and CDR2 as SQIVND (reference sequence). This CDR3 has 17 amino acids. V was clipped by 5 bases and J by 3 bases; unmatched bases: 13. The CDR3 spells CASSPSWTERGTDTQYF. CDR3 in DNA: TGTGCCAGTAGTCCCTCTTGGACTGAGCGGGGGACAGATACGCAGTATTTT.

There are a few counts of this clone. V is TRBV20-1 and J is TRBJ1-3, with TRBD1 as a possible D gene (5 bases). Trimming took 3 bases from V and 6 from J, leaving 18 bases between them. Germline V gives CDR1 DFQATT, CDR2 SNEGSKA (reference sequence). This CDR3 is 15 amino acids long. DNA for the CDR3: TGCAGTGCTAGTTCCGCGGGGGGTAATCAAAACACCATATATTTT. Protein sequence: CSASSAGGNQNTIYF.

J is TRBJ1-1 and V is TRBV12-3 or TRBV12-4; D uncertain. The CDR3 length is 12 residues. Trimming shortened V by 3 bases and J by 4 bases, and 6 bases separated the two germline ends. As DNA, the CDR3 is TGTGCCAGCAGTTTTTCCTTCACTGAAGCTTTCTTT. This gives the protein CASSFSFTEAFF.

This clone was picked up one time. The CDR3 is CASSYYPPTAGYTF. The CDR3 nucleotides read TGTGCCAGCAGTTACTATCCCCCGACTGCGGGCTACACCTTC. The rearrangement links TRBV6-5 to TRBJ1-2; no clear D. The ends were cut back, 1 base at V and 8 bases at J, with 14 bases in the middle. The CDR3 contains 14 residues. Germline CDR1 and CDR2: MNHEY and SVGAGI.

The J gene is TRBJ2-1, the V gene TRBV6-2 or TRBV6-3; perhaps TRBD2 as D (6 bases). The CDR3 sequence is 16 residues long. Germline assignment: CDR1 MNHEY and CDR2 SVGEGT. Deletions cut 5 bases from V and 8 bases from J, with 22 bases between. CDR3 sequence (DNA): TGTGCCAGCAGTCAACTCTCGGGCGGGGTGAGATATGAGCAGTTCTTC. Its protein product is CASSQLSGGVRYEQFF.

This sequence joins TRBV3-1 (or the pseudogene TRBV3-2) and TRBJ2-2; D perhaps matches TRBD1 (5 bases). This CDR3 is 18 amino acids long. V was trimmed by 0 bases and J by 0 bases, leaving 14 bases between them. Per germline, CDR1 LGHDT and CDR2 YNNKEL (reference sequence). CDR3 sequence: CASSQEGRGRANTGELFF. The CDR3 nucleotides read TGTGCCAGCAGCCAAGAGGGTAGGGGCCGGGCGAACACCGGGGAGCTGTTTTTT.

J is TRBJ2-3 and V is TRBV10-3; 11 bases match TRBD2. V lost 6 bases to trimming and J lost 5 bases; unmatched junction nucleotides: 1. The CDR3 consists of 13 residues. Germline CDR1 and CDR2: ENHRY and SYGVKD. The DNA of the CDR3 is TGTGCCATCAGGGGGACTAGCGGAGATACGCAGTATTTT. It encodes CAIRGTSGDTQYF.

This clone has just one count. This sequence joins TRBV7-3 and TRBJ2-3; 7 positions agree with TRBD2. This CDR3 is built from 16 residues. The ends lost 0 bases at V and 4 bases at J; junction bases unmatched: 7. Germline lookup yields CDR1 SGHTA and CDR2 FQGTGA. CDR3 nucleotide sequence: TGTGCCAGCAGCTTAACCCCCGGGGGAGGGTCAGATACGCAGTATTTT. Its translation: CASSLTPGGGSDTQYF.

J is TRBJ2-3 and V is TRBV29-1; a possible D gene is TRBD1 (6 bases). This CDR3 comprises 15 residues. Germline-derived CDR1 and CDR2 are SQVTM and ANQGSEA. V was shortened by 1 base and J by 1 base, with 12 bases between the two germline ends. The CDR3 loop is CSVEGHRARTDTQYF. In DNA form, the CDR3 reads TGCAGCGTTGAAGGTCACAGGGCCCGCACAGATACGCAGTATTTT.

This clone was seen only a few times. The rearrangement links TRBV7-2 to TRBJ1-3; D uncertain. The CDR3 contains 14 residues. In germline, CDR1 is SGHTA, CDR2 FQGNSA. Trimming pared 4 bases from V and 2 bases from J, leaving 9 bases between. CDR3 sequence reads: CASSSNGAGNTIYF. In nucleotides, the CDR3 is TGTGCCAGCAGCTCGAACGGGGCTGGAAACACCATATATTTT.

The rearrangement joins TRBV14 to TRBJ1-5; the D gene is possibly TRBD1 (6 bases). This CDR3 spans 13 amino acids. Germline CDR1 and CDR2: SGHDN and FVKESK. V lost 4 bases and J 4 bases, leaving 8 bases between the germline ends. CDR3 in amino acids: CASSRQVNQPQHF. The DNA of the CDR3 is TGTGCCAGCAGCCGACAGGTGAATCAGCCCCAGCATTTT.

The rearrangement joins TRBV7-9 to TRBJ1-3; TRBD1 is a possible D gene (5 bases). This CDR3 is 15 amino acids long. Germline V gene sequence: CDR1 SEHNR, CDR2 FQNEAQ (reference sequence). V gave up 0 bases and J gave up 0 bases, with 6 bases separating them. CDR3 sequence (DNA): TGTGCCAGCAGCTTAGCACAGGACTCTGGAAACACCATATATTTT. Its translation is CASSLAQDSGNTIYF.

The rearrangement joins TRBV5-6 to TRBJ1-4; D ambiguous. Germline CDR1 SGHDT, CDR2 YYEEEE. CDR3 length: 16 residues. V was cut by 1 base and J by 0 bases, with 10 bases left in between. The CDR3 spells CASSLYTDATNEKLFF. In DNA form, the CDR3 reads TGTGCCAGCAGCTTGTACACAGATGCAACTAATGAAAAACTGTTTTTT.

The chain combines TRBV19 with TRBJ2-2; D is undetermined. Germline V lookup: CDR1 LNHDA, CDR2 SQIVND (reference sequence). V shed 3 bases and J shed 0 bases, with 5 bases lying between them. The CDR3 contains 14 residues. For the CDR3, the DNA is TGTGCCAGTAGTATCGTCGCGAACACCGGGGAGCTGTTTTTT. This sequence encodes CASSIVANTGELFF.

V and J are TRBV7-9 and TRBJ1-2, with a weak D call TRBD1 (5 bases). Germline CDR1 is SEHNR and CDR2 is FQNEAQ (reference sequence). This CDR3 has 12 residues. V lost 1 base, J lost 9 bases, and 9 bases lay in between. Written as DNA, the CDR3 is TGTGCCAGCAGCTTAGGGAAGGACAGCTACACCTTC. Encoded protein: CASSLGKDSYTF.

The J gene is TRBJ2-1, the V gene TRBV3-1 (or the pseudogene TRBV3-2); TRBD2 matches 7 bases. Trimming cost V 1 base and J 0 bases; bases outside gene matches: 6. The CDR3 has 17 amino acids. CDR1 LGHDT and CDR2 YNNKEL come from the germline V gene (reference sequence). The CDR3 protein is CASSQGLAVSSYNEQFF. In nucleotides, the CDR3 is TGTGCCAGCAGCCAAGGGCTAGCGGTGAGCTCCTACAATGAGCAGTTCTTC.

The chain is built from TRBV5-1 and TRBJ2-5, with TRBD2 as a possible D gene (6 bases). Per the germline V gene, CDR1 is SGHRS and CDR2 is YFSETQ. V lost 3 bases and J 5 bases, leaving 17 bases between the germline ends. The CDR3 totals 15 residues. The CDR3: CASSSAPGGAETQYF. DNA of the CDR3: TGCGCCAGCAGCTCCGCCCCCGGGGGAGCGGAGACCCAGTACTTC.